These 30 T cell receptor beta chains were all obtained from the same sample, sequenced in a study of prognosis after radiotherapy for stage I lung cancer. With two-round multiplex PCR, TCR beta CDR3 sequences were amplified from genomic DNA. Primers were specific to each TRBV and TRBJ gene in first-round PCR. TCRdb reanalysed the multiplex PCR reads using MiXCR and keeps one entry per CDR3 protein. Of 14,000 or so distinct CDR3 sequences in the sample, roughly 50% were seen once. The sample here was PBMCs, taken before or after stereotactic body radiation therapy (not recorded which). The receptors originated from a donor aged 50 or older with non-small cell lung cancer.

The V call is TRBV11-3, the J call TRBJ2-2; 8 bases match TRBD2. CDR3 length equals 15 residues. Losses at the gene ends were 5 bases for V and 6 bases for J; bases not matched to a gene: 8. Germline CDR1 and CDR2: SGHNT and YENEEA. The CDR3 protein is CASSRTGGVAGELFF. CDR3 DNA: TGTGCCAGCAGCCGAACCGGGGGGGTAGCCGGGGAGCTGTTTTTT.

This clonotype was recorded a few times. A far larger clone differs by one base, so this is likely a read error. The V gene is TRBV7-9, the J gene TRBJ1-2; tentatively, D is TRBD1 (5 bases). The V end lost 5 bases, the J end lost 8 bases, and 18 bases lay between the germline ends. Germline V CDR1 and CDR2: SEHNR, FQNEAQ (reference sequence). This CDR3 region has 14 residues. The CDR3 DNA follows: TGTGCCAGCAGCAGAGATCGAGCAGGGCCCGGCTACACCTTC. Translated: CASSRDRAGPGYTF.

This clonotype was seen many times. This chain joins TRBV30 and TRBJ1-6; D is unresolved. Germline lookup yields CDR1 GTSNPN and CDR2 SVGIG (reference sequence). CDR3 length equals 13 residues. Trimming stripped 4 bases from V and 8 bases from J, with 12 bases between. CDR3 residues: CAWNLVGDSPLHF. The CDR3 bases are TGTGCCTGGAACCTGGTCGGGGATTCACCCCTCCACTTT. The variable domain in full, with the rest retrieved from reference TRBV30 and TRBJ1-6, is SQTIHQWPATLVQPVGSPLSLECTVEGTSNPNLYWYRQAAGRGLQLLFYSVGIGQISSEVPQNLSASRPQDRQFILSSKKLLLSDSGFYLCAWNLVGDSPLHFGNGTRLTVT.

This clonotype was detected ten times or more. The chain combines TRBV10-3 with TRBJ2-1; 7 bases align to TRBD1. Looked up from germline, CDR1 is ENHRY and CDR2 is SYGVKD. J lost 6 bases, V lost 3 bases, and 8 bases had no gene match. The CDR3 has 15 residues. Here the CDR3 DNA reads TGTGCCATCAGTGACCGAGCTAGACAGGGCAATGAGCAGTTCTTC. Amino acid sequence: CAISDRARQGNEQFF.

With respect to this clonotype: One end of the junction fails to match germline, which may point to a read error. V and J are TRBV11-2 and TRBJ2-7; TRBD1 matches 7 bases. CDR3 size: 15 residues. The V gene's germline CDR1 is SGHAT and CDR2 FQNNGV. CDR3 sequence: CASSKYRGLSYGQYF. For the CDR3, the DNA is TGTGCCAGCAGCAAATACAGGGGTCTCTCCTACGGGCAGTACTTC.

V gene TRBV12-3 or TRBV12-4 combines with J gene TRBJ2-1; 7 nucleotides match TRBD1. The J segment lost 8 bases and the V segment lost 5 bases, leaving 12 bases of the junction unmatched. The CDR3 is made up of 15 amino acids. The chain's CDR3 is CASSPDRVWLHEQFF. The CDR3 bases are TGTGCCAGCAGTCCAGACAGGGTCTGGTTACATGAGCAGTTCTTC.

The rearrangement joins TRBV5-1 to TRBJ1-1; D not resolved. The CDR3 totals 14 residues. The ends were cut back, 1 base at V and 4 bases at J, with 11 bases in the middle. Looked up from germline, CDR1 is SGHRS and CDR2 is YFSETQ. CDR3 DNA sequence: TGCGCCAGCAGCTTGAACACTGGGAGCACTGAAGCTTTCTTT. Encoded protein: CASSLNTGSTEAFF.

This clonotype counts as medium-sized (0.01 to 0.1%). The chain links TRBV6-2 or TRBV6-3 to TRBJ2-1, with 11 nucleotides matching TRBD2. The V segment lost 6 bases and the J segment 7 bases; nucleotides outside the gene matches: 11. Per germline, CDR1 MNHEY and CDR2 SVGEGT. The CDR3 contains 16 residues. The CDR3, as DNA: TGTGCCAGCAGGTTTAGCGGGAGGGTTAAGGGAAATGAGCAGTTCTTC. This encodes CASRFSGRVKGNEQFF.

This clonotype was seen repeatedly, ten times or more. The J gene is TRBJ2-1, the V gene TRBV4-1; D may correspond to TRBD1 or TRBD2 (6 bases each). With 4 bases removed from V and 9 bases from J, the gap between germline ends came to 19 bases. The CDR3 consists of 15 residues. In germline, CDR1 is MGHRA, CDR2 YSYEKL. CDR3 amino acids: CASSPGDLGGGEQFF. Written as DNA, the CDR3 is TGCGCCAGCAGCCCCGGGGACTTAGGAGGGGGTGAGCAGTTCTTC.

In its sample, this clonotype is medium-sized. This sequence joins TRBV20-1 and TRBJ2-3; D is undetermined. Germline V gives CDR1 DFQATT, CDR2 SNEGSKA (reference sequence). The V end was cut by 3 bases, the J end by 1 base, with 8 bases between. CDR3 length: 13 residues. The CDR3 is CSARPDRTDTQYF. CDR3 DNA sequence: TGCAGTGCTAGGCCGGATCGCACAGATACGCAGTATTTT.

V gene TRBV7-2 combines with J gene TRBJ2-7, with D possibly TRBD2 on 5 matching bases. This CDR3 contains 15 residues. Looked up from germline, CDR1 is SGHTA and CDR2 is FQGNSA. V gave up 7 bases and J gave up 0 bases, with 16 bases separating them. CDR3 protein: CASNPTADSSYEQYF. The CDR3 bases are TGTGCCAGCAACCCTACAGCGGACTCCTCCTACGAGCAGTACTTC.

V is TRBV6-1 and J is TRBJ2-2, with D uncertain. Trimming removed 4 bases at V and 5 bases at J, with 8 bases between. The CDR3 extends over 13 amino acids. Germline V CDR1 and CDR2: MNHNS, SASEGT. The CDR3 is CASSGTTTGELFF. CDR3 DNA: TGTGCCAGCAGTGGCACTACAACCGGGGAGCTGTTTTTT.

On this clonotype itself: A far larger clone is one base from this, pointing to a likely read error. The chain combines TRBV12-3 or TRBV12-4 with TRBJ2-7, with 11 bases that match TRBD2. Judging by the DNA end, TRBJ2-5 fits better; the J call may be wrong. The CDR3 has 17 residues. CDR3 loop: CASSQGLAVAHQETQYF. For the CDR3, the DNA is TGTGCCAGCAGCCAGGGACTAGCGGTGGCCCACCAAGAGACCCAGTACTTC.

This clonotype counts as medium-sized (0.01 to 0.1%). The rearrangement uses TRBV28 and TRBJ2-7; D is ambiguous. This CDR3 is built from 13 residues. Germline CDR1 and CDR2: MDHEN and SYDVKM. V lost 3 bases and J 5 bases, leaving 11 bases between the germline ends. The CDR3 nucleotides read TGTGCCAGCAGTTTTGTGGGTAACGACGAGCAGTACTTC. Protein: CASSFVGNDEQYF.

This clonotype appeared many times. The J gene is TRBJ1-2, the V gene TRBV11-2; no clear D. The germline gives CDR1 SGHAT, CDR2 FQNNGV. Trimming removed 5 bases at V and 3 bases at J, with 22 bases between. The CDR3 consists of 17 residues. CDR3 sequence (DNA): TGTGCCAGCAGCCTTGGGCAGCGCAGATTTTTAGACTATGGCTACACCTTC. Encoded protein: CASSLGQRRFLDYGYTF.

The chain uses TRBV6-2 or TRBV6-3 and TRBJ2-7, with no clear D. The CDR3 has 14 amino acids. V lost 2 bases and J 6 bases, leaving 14 bases between the germline ends. Germline CDR1 and CDR2: MNHEY and SVGEGT. In DNA, the CDR3 is TGTGCCAGCAGTTACAATGACAAATCGGGCGAGCAGTACTTC. Translated: CASSYNDKSGEQYF.

Note on this clonotype: Since a far larger clone is one base different, this is likely a read error. This chain joins TRBV2 and TRBJ1-2; D not certain. V was trimmed by 4 bases and J by 9 bases, leaving 18 bases between them. CDR1 is SNHLY and CDR2 is FYNNEI in the germline V gene. The CDR3 is 14 amino acids. The CDR3 bases are TGTGCCAGCAGTGTCCTCCCAGTCTCAAATTGCTACACCTTC. This sequence encodes CASSVLPVSNCYTF.

The chain joins TRBV7-2 to TRBJ2-5; D is undetermined. V lost 1 base and J 2 bases, leaving 5 bases between the germline ends. Germline-derived CDR1 and CDR2 are SGHTA and FQGNSA. This CDR3 has 13 residues. The CDR3 region has the DNA TGTGCCAGCAGCTTAGGACCGCAAGAGACCCAGTACTTC. This encodes CASSLGPQETQYF.

V and J are TRBV19 and TRBJ1-4; 8 nucleotides line up with TRBD1. The germline V gene encodes CDR1 LNHDA and CDR2 SQIVND (reference sequence). With 7 bases clipped from V and 1 base from J, the junction kept 11 bases outside the gene matches. This CDR3 region has 17 residues. The chain's CDR3 is CASTRPGQGVTNEKLFF. The CDR3 DNA reads as TGTGCCAGTACGCGTCCTGGACAGGGTGTAACTAATGAAAAACTGTTTTTT.

This chain links TRBV28 with TRBJ2-1; 9 positions agree with TRBD1. The V gene's germline CDR1 is MDHEN and CDR2 SYDVKM. The CDR3 spans 15 residues. J was trimmed by 9 bases and V by 6 bases; bases with no gene match: 12. The chain's CDR3 is CASRNGSGQGGEQFF. CDR3 DNA sequence: TGTGCCAGCAGAAATGGATCGGGACAGGGAGGTGAGCAGTTCTTC.

This clonotype was observed a single time. The chain uses TRBV28 and TRBJ1-5; D not certain. V was trimmed by 7 bases and J by 2 bases, leaving 15 bases between them. This CDR3 region has 15 residues. Germline V CDR1 and CDR2: MDHEN, SYDVKM. The CDR3, as DNA: TGTGCCAGCATCCCGTACACAGTTGGCAATCAGCCCCAGCATTTT. Protein: CASIPYTVGNQPQHF.

The J gene is TRBJ2-7, the V gene TRBV12-3 or TRBV12-4; D could derive from TRBD1 or TRBD2 (5 bases each). V gave up 5 bases and J gave up 4 bases, with 21 bases separating them. This CDR3 is built from 16 residues. This CDR3 is CASSPGRPDLVYEQYF. In DNA form, the CDR3 reads TGTGCCAGCAGTCCGGGACGCCCCGATTTGGTGTACGAGCAGTACTTC.

Points on this clonotype: At one end the junction does not follow the germline gene, possibly because of a read error. The V gene is TRBV24-1, the J gene TRBJ2-1; D is uncertain. Germline CDR1 is KGHDR and CDR2 is SFDVKD. This CDR3 region has 13 residues. The CDR3 bases are TGTGCCATCAGTGATACCTCCTACAATGAGCAGTTCTTC. Its translation is CAISDTSYNEQFF.

Judged by abundance, this clonotype is large. The gene calls are TRBV28 and TRBJ2-7, with TRBD1 matching over 8 bases. V shed 6 bases and J 3 bases; nucleotides not matched to a gene: 7. Germline CDR1 is MDHEN and CDR2 is SYDVKM. This CDR3 contains 14 residues. The CDR3 DNA reads TGTGCCAGCAGCCACCGGGACAGGAACTACGAGCAGTACTTC. This codes for CASSHRDRNYEQYF.

At least ten counts were recorded for this clonotype. J is TRBJ2-1 and V is TRBV5-1; D is uncertain. CDR1 and CDR2 from the germline V gene are SGHRS and YFSETQ. There are 13 residues in the CDR3. Trimming pared 1 base from V and 5 bases from J, leaving 7 bases between. The CDR3 is CASSLNSNNEQFF. The CDR3 coding sequence is TGCGCCAGCAGCTTGAACAGTAACAATGAGCAGTTCTTC.

This clonotype was recorded at least ten times. The chain has TRBV12-3 or TRBV12-4 and TRBJ2-2; D gene unclear. Trimming took 2 bases from V and 8 from J, leaving 12 bases between them. The length of the CDR3 is 14 residues. CDR3 nucleotides: TGTGCCAGCAGTTTATCTTATCTAAGTGGGGAGCTGTTTTTT. Translating gives CASSLSYLSGELFF.

Sample share makes this clonotype medium-sized. For the CDR3, the DNA is TGTGCCACCAAGGGGTGGGCTAGAGTTGAGCAGTTCTTC. It translates to CATKGWARVEQFF. This rearrangement joins TRBV27 to TRBJ2-1; weak D call: TRBD1 (5 bases). The V gene's germline CDR1 is MNHEY and CDR2 SMNVEV (reference sequence). V was clipped by 10 bases and J by 9 bases, with 19 bases between them. The length of the CDR3 is 13 residues.

V and J are TRBV9 and TRBJ2-1; a possible D gene is TRBD2 (6 bases). Trimming pared 7 bases from V and 9 bases from J, leaving 14 bases between. The CDR3 is made up of 12 amino acids. Germline-derived CDR1 and CDR2 are SGDLS and YYNGEE. The CDR3: CASAGPNSEQFF. DNA of the CDR3: TGTGCCAGCGCGGGGCCTAACTCTGAGCAGTTCTTC.

This clonotype has ten or more counts. The chain carries TRBV30 and TRBJ1-3; D may be TRBD1 (6 bases). Trimming left V 4 bases short and J 0 bases short, with 13 bases between. The CDR3 is 15 amino acids. CDR1 is GTSNPN and CDR2 is SVGIG in the germline V gene (reference sequence). The CDR3 bases are TGTGCCTGGACCTGGATGGGGGCCTCTGGAAACACCATATATTTT. Its protein product is CAWTWMGASGNTIYF.

This clonotype was counted once. A read error likely explains this, since a far larger clone differs by one base. V and J are TRBV6-2 or TRBV6-3 and TRBJ2-2; weak D call: TRBD2 (5 bases). Germline lookup yields CDR1 MNHEY and CDR2 SVGEGT. The CDR3 covers 15 residues. V lost 2 bases, J lost 8 bases, and 15 bases lay in between. CDR3 sequence reads: CASSYTPGSAGELFF. CDR3 bases: TGTGCCAGCAGTTACACCCCGGGATCGGCGGGGGAGCTGTTTTTT.